This T cell receptor beta chain was obtained from a study of cytomegalovirus exposure and HLA in healthy donors. Findings of the study overall: In a later analysis, HLA-C alleles had the fewest associated TCRs, DRB1 alleles the most. In a later analysis, compared with equally common non-associated chains, HLA-associated beta chains were more expanded. Later analysis identified a missense DCLRE1C variant that was linked to TCR beta V- and J-gene trimming.

The PCR ran on 60 Vbeta and 13 Jbeta primers. The method was immunoSEQ multiplex PCR; TCRdb's version includes in-frame clones alone and lacks a portion of them. The sample includes hundreds of thousands of clones, less than 85% of them seen just once. As to this clone: No antigen is known for it.

Healthy donors of bone marrow made up the group. This CDR3 has 16 amino acids. The V gene's germline CDR1 is LNHNV and CDR2 YYDKDF (reference sequence). V was cut by 6 bases and J by 0 bases, with 15 bases left in between. This receptor was obtained from a girl aged 2-10 years in good health and CMV-seronegative. The sample was PBMCs. The gene calls are TRBV15 and TRBJ2-1; the D is unclear. The CDR3 sequence is CATRPPGESSYNEQFF. CDR3 nucleotide sequence: TGTGCCACCAGGCCGCCCGGAGAAAGCTCCTACAATGAGCAGTTCTTC.